This T cell receptor (beta chain) was recorded in a study of OX40 agonist ivuxolimab in advanced cancers. Regarding the research as a whole: Ivuxolimab was an agonistic, fully human IgG2 monoclonal antibody directed against OX40 (CD134), a costimulatory receptor. Intravenous ivuxolimab was administered to patients every 2 weeks at six dose levels: 0.01, 0.1, 0.3, 1.5, 3 and 10 mg/kg. Among the 50 to 55 dose-escalation patients, approximately 20 had hepatocellular carcinoma, approximately 15 melanoma, 9 renal cell carcinoma and 9 head and neck cancer. In the dose-escalation cohort, nearly 85% of patients were male, and the mean age was approximately 60 years with a range of about 20 to 90. Prior anti-PD-1, anti-PD-L1 or anti-CTLA-4 therapy was permitted, and 30% to 50% of dose-escalation patients had received checkpoint inhibitors. Partial responses occurred in three dose-escalation patients: two with cutaneous melanoma and one with hepatocellular carcinoma. Peripheral TCRbeta sequencing aimed to test whether ivuxolimab altered TCR sequence diversity and caused clonal T-cell expansion. The monotherapy dose-escalation portion (N of about 49 patients) of the phase I ivuxolimab trial is reported in the paper. The full study reports these points: After ivuxolimab, more expanded clones were found on average in CD8+ T cells than in CD4+ T cells. Low levels of normalized T-cell clonal expansion were also shown by some nonresponding patients. Which antigens the clonally expanded peripheral T cells were specific for was not determined. Clonal expansion of both CD4+ and CD8+ blood T cells was observed from baseline to week 6 at doses 0.1 to 3.0 mg/kg. In partial responders in the 0.1-3.0 mg/kg groups, normalized peripheral clonal expansion was found to be among the lowest, especially among CD8+ T cells.

From its cysteine to its phenylalanine, the CDR3 spans 13 amino acids. Only the CDR3 DNA is retained, 39 bases long and in frame from the first base. According to the germline V gene, CDR1 reads MNHEY and CDR2 reads SVGAGI. V and J are truncated by 6 bases and 6 bases respectively, leaving an intervening sequence of 15 bases. The trial excluded patients who had a history of autoimmune disease or who were on systemic immunosuppression. Peripheral blood for TCR sequencing was collected from all dose cohorts at baseline, on cycle 4 day 1, and on cycle 7 day 1. The samples were taken from a phase I, first-in-human, multicenter, open-label dose-escalation trial of ivuxolimab. Adults with locally advanced or metastatic melanoma, renal cell carcinoma, hepatocellular carcinoma or head and neck squamous cell carcinoma were enrolled in the trial. CD4+ and CD8+ T cells were sorted separately from peripheral blood before TCR sequencing.

Notes on this clone: The clone's antigen remains unknown. Base qualities are not recorded, but no much larger clone differs from it by a single base.

For sequencing of the TCRbeta CDR3 region, genomic DNA was extracted from the sorted cells. TCRbeta CDR3 regions were sequenced using the immunoSEQ Assay. TCRdb stores this immuneACCESS table with in-frame sequences only. Part of the clones is absent; in the studies checked, under half of the shortfall reflects unresolved V genes, and no reason is known for the rest. Recorded for this sample are approximately 60,000 clones; more than 85% of them occurred a single time. Together, the top ten hold 0.62% of the sample. The chain employs TRBV6-5 and TRBJ2-7, with the D gene possibly TRBD1 or TRBD2, each one fitting 5 bases. The sequencing used CD4+ or CD8+ T cells sorted from blood, collected in a trial of the OX40 agonist ivuxolimab. The sequence was collected from an adult with an advanced solid tumor such as melanoma, head and neck, liver or kidney cancer. The DNA sequence follows: TGTGCCAGCAGGAGGGACGCCGGGGCCGAGCAGTACTTC. Its protein reads: CASRRDAGAEQYF.